This record covers a single T cell receptor beta chain. Its specificity is not known. This entry belongs to a study of identical twins. Study findings and constraints: Low generation-probability sequences were in excess among twin-shared out-of-frame alpha sequences.

Each CDR3 protein is one row after TCRdb ran MiXCR on the 5' RACE reads. The repertoire holds 500,000 to 550,000 distinct CDR3 sequences, with around 22% as singletons. CDR1 is MNHEY, CDR2 SVGEGT, per germline. Trimming cost V 0 bases and J 11 bases; bases outside gene matches: 4. The CDR3 consists of 13 residues. This sample was shared with a second study, whose subject was yellow fever vaccine responses in identical twins.

The source of this sequence is a woman aged 18 to 35 in good health. Material: CD4+ T cells sorted from blood. This chain links TRBV6-2 or TRBV6-3 with TRBJ2-1; TRBD1 matches 7 bases. CDR3 amino acids: CASSYSRDSKQFF. As DNA, the CDR3 is TGTGCCAGCAGTTACTCTCGGGACAGCAAGCAGTTCTTC.